Detailed here is one T cell receptor beta chain. This clone was detected only a few times. Its antigen is not yet known. It has no much larger one-base neighbor in the sample; base qualities were not kept. Libraries were constructed by the immunoSEQ multiplex PCR assay. What TCRdb holds here is the immuneACCESS table cut down to in-frame rearrangements. Part of the clones is not present; checked against another copy, under half of the missing clones reflect an unresolved V gene, and the others are unexplained. The sample profile shows over 150,000 clones; roughly 94% of them were found once. Of the sample, about 14% is held by the ten largest clones. The CDR3 has 15 amino acids, counting the end cysteine and phenylalanine. Solely the CDR3 DNA is kept, with 45 bases framed from the first base. CDR1 and CDR2 are read off the germline V gene (reference sequence) as SGHKS and YYEKEE. V is trimmed back by 6 bases and J by 4 bases, and the junction contains 10 bases that no gene match accounts for.

This specimen belongs to a study of control samples from healthy donors and cancer patients (dated by TCRdb to 2020 to 2021). The sequence links TRBV5-5 to TRBJ2-1; 7 central bases correspond to TRBD1. This TCR came from a man aged 55-75 years with colorectal cancer. Sequencing was performed on PBMCs. CDR3 region: CASIYRDREYNEQFF. DNA sequence: TGTGCCAGCATCTACCGGGACAGAGAGTACAATGAGCAGTTCTTC.